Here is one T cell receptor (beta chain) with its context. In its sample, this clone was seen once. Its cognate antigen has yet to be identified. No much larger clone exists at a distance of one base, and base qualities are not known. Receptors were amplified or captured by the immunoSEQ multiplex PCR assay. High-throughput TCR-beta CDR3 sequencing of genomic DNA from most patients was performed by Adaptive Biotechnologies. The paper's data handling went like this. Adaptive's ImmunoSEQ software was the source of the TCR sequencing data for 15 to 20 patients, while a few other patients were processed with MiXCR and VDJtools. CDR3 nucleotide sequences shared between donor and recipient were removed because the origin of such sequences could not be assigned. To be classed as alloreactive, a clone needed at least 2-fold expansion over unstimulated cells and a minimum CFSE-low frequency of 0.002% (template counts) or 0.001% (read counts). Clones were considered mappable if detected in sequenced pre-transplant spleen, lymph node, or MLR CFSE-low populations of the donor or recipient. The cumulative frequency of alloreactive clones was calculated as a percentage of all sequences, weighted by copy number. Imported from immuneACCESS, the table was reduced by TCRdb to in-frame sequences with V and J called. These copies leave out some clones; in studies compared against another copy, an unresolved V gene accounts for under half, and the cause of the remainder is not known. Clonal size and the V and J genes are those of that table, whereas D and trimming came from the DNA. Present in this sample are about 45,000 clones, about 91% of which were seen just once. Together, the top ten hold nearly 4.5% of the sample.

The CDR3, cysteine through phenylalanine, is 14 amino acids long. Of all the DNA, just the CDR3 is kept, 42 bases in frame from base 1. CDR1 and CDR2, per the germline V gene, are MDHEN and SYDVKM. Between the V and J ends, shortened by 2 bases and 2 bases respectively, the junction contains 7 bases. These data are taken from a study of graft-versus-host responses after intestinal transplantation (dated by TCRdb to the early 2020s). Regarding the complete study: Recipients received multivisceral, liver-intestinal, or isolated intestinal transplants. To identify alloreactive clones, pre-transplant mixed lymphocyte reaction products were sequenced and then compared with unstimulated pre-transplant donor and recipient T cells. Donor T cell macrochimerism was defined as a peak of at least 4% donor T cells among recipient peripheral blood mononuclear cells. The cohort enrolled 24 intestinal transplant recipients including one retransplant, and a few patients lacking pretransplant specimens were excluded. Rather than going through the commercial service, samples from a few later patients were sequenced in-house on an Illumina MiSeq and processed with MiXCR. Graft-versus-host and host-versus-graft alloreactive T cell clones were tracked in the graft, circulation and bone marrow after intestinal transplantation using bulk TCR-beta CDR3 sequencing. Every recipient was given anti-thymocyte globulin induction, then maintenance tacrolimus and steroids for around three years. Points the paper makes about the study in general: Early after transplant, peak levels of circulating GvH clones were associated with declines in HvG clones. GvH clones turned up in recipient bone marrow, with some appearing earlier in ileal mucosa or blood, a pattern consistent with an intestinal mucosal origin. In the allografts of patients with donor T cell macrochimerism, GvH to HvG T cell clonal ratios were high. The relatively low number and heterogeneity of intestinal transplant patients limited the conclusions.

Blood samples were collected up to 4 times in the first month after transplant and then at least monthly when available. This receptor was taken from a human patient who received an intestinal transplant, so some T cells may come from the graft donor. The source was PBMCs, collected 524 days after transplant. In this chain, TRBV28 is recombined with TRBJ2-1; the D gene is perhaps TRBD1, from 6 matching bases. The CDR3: CASSLQGTYNEQFF. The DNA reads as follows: TGTGCCAGCAGTTTACAGGGGACCTACAATGAGCAGTTCTTC.